This T cell receptor (beta chain) was retrieved from a study of blood T cell repertoires in COVID-19. Assay: immunoSEQ multiplex PCR; the TCRdb copy retains only in-frame clones and omits some. This sample has some 390,000 clones, with roughly nine tenths found just once. The germline gives CDR1 MDHEN, CDR2 SYDVKM. Between the trimmed V and J ends, which lost 2 bases and 4 bases, there was a span of 18 bases. This CDR3 has 16 amino acids. The sample comprised PBMCs or T cells enriched from blood (not recorded which). The rearrangement links TRBV28 to TRBJ2-7; D might be TRBD2 (5 bases). The clonotype was recovered from a man aged 25-40 years who had recovered from COVID-19. The CDR3 bases are TGTGCCAGCAGTTTAAGTCGAGGGTTTCTGGGGTACGAGCAGTACTTC. It specifies CASSLSRGFLGYEQYF.